This T cell receptor beta chain originates from a study of shared clonotypes between healthy human individuals (TCRdb year 2020). Regarding the research as a whole: Three men and a couple of women, aged 18 to 49 years, made up the cohort. Each donor's leukapheresis produced roughly between roughly 0.85 and 10 billion PBMCs. To estimate repertoire size and how much clonotype sharing occurs between individuals, the study deeply sequenced the blood TCR repertoires of about five healthy adults. For each donor, CD4 naive and CD4 memory were each given three plates, CD8 naive was given two plates, and CD8 memory was given one plate. Different laboratories and diverse techniques were used to prepare libraries and sequence TCR repertoires, to increase sequencing depth and limit assay-specific biases.

As regards this clone: Its antigen remains unidentified. No base quality information exists; no much larger clone differs at one position.

Using the deep immunoSEQ assay, TCR CDR3 regions were amplified from genomic DNA by multiplex PCR. Extracted genomic DNA from each cell subset was spread evenly across all wells of several immunoSEQ 96-well plates, with each plate serving as a replicate. Each replicate PCR for sorted subsets received around 210 ng genomic DNA, equal to roughly 30,000 T cell genomes. Purified libraries were measured with a Qubit 3.0 fluorometer, size-checked on a Bioanalyzer 2100, and measured again with the KAPA Library Quantification kit. Each immunoSEQ 96-well plate was sequenced on its own single-read 150-cycle Illumina NextSeq 550 flow cell. Processing in the source paper ran as follows. The immunoSEQ output contained only junctional sequences without quality scores, so filtering could not match that applied to full-length reads. Sequences were annotated with PyIR, a Python wrapper for IgBLAST v1.9, using IMGT germline references to assign V/J genes and CDR3. Reads were removed for weak V/J assignments (E-value above 1e-6), missing CDR3, stop codons, out-of-frame junctions, or ambiguous translated residues. V3J clonotypes were defined as sequences sharing the same inferred V gene, J gene, and CDR3 amino acid sequence. To compute the percentage overlap between repertoires, the number of shared unique clonotypes was divided by the size of the smaller repertoire. Three approaches were used to assess repertoire richness: RTK rarefaction, the Chao1 estimator, and Recon v2.1 estimates of unobserved clonotypes. Generation probabilities for all TCRbeta clonotypes obtained by the gDNA method from a handful of donors were computed using OLGA. The table was pulled from immuneACCESS by TCRdb, which kept in-frame rearrangements only. Such tables lose some clones; where checked, under half of the loss comes from unresolved V genes, and the rest has no known cause. That table furnishes V, J and clone size, whereas the DNA furnished D and trimming. This sample is represented by around 980,000 clones; 78% of them were singletons. Around 0.6% of the sample lies in the top ten.

Compared with germline, V lacks 4 bases and J lacks 7 bases; bases without a gene match: 9. CDR1 and CDR2 are drawn from the germline V gene: SGDLS, YYNGEE. The CDR3 holds 14 amino acids from the cysteine to the phenylalanine. The only DNA kept is the CDR3, 42 bases in frame from the first base. Here is what the overall study found, with its caveats: Higher generation probabilities were observed for clonotypes shared by all four sorted-subset donors than for non-shared clonotypes. Sampling was limited to blood, and TCR repertoires in tissue likely differ from TCR repertoires in blood. Roughly 5.2% of naive CD4, 3.5% of naive CD8, about 2.4% of memory CD4, and 0.4% of memory CD8 clonotypes were shared across several donors. Based on pairwise subsampling, the degree of clonotype sharing among donors was expected to be affected by sequencing depth. Rarefaction of sorted-subset datasets indicated incomplete sequencing despite the large sequencing depth. Because the study included a small number of donors, the genetic and exposure-history diversity represented was limited. Naive subsets generally had larger estimated clonotype richness than memory subsets.

The donors were healthy, HIV-negative adults who had no recently reported acute infections or vaccinations. Every donor was a Caucasian adult living in Nashville, Tennessee, USA. CD4+ T cells were enriched by magnetic negative selection; naive cells were then positively selected on CD45RA, and the negative fraction formed the memory subset. After blood collection by leukapheresis, PBMCs were isolated using Ficoll-Histopaque density gradient centrifugation and then cryopreserved in the vapor phase of liquid nitrogen. Purity and quantity of every magnetically sorted T cell population were checked by analytical flow cytometry. Genomic DNA was isolated from every sorted fraction and measured by UV absorbance on a Nanodrop 2000c.

The V and J genes are TRBV9 and TRBJ2-7, with TRBD1 matching 9 junction bases. Material: memory CD4+ T cells from PBMCs. The label giving this sample's cell subset or site can be read as: CD45RA-negative fraction. This TCR came from a man between 18 and 35 years old in good health. Some clones in this sample may be carry-over from other donors' samples. The CDR3 amino acid sequence is: CASSPGQGPWEQYF. The nucleotides are TGTGCCAGCAGCCCCGGACAGGGGCCTTGGGAGCAGTACTTC.